Sequencing of this T cell receptor beta chain was carried out in a study of OX40 agonist ivuxolimab in advanced cancers. Study-wide context: Dose-escalation subjects each had hepatocellular carcinoma, melanoma, renal cell or head and neck cancer.

With 5 bases removed from V and 6 bases from J, the gap between germline ends came to 16 bases. Germline V gene data show CDR1 as MNHEY and CDR2 as SVGAGI. This CDR3 comprises 15 residues. Generated by immunoSEQ multiplex PCR, the TCRdb table keeps only in-frame clones and is missing some. The sample lists over 40,000 clones, around 86% occurring once. This sequence joins TRBV6-5 and TRBJ1-4; D is perhaps TRBD1 (6 bases). The material was CD4+ or CD8+ T cells sorted from blood, obtained in a trial of the OX40 agonist ivuxolimab. The TCR originated in an adult with an advanced solid tumor such as melanoma, head and neck, liver or kidney cancer. The CDR3 protein is CASSPTTGLYEKLFF. CDR3 bases: TGTGCCAGCAGTCCTACTACAGGGCTTTATGAAAAACTGTTTTTT.